The present entry profiles one T cell receptor beta chain with its context. Its specificity is not known. This sample was included in a study of post-analysis software for immune sequencing data. Study-wide results and limits: TRBV5-6, TRBV5-1 and TRBV20-1 were among a few TRBV segments more frequent in patients than controls. Significantly decreased normalized Chao1 diversity was recorded for multiple sclerosis patients relative to controls.

Built from TCR beta cDNA, the libraries had unique molecular identifiers in them. TCRdb reanalysed the PCR reads using MiXCR and keeps one entry per CDR3 protein. The table has more than 350,000 distinct CDR3 sequences, less than 40% seen once. Trimming pared 0 bases from V and 3 bases from J, leaving 11 bases between. This CDR3 comprises 15 residues. Germline V gene sequence: CDR1 LGHNA, CDR2 YSLEER. Input material: blood. The clonotype was recovered from a girl aged 2 to 9 with multiple sclerosis. J is TRBJ1-2 and V is TRBV4-3; D ambiguous. The CDR3 DNA is TGCGCCAGCAGCCAAGATCAAACGAGGGACTATGGCTACACCTTC. This codes for CASSQDQTRDYGYTF.